A selection of T cell receptor beta chains follows, all from one sample in a study of shared clonotypes between healthy human individuals. The method was immunoSEQ multiplex PCR; TCRdb's version includes in-frame clones alone and lacks a portion of them. The sample consists of a few hundred thousand clones, about 80% of them appearing once. The sequenced sample was PBMCs. The receptors come from a woman in her thirties or forties in good health. Some clones in this sample may be carry-over from other donors' samples. CDR3s include the opening cysteine and the closing phenylalanine or tryptophan. D genes are given only for firm matches. Clone size is stated in some rows and not others, as once, few, many or a class when expanded.

V,J,D,size,DNA,CDR3
TRBV5-1,TRBJ2-7,TRBD1,.,TGCGCCAGCAGCTCTGACAGGGTGAACGAGCAGTACTTC,CASSSDRVNEQYF
TRBV27,TRBJ2-3,.,.,TGTGCCAGCAGTTTTCATCGTGGGGATACGCAGTATTTT,CASSFHRGDTQYF
TRBV13,TRBJ1-2,.,few,TGTGCCAGCAGCTTTATAGCCGTAGGCCCCTATGGCTACACCTTC,CASSFIAVGPYGYTF
TRBV7-9,TRBJ2-7,.,.,TGTGCCAGCAGCTTAGCGACCGAGCAGTACTTC,CASSLATEQYF
TRBV18,TRBJ2-7,TRBD2,.,TGTGCCAGCTCACCACAACTAGCGGGAGACGAGCAGTACTTC,CASSPQLAGDEQYF
TRBV13,TRBJ2-7,TRBD1,.,TGTGCCAGCAGACGGACAGGGAGCTCCTACGAGCAGTACTTC,CASRRTGSSYEQYF
TRBV4-2,TRBJ1-1,.,few,TGTGCCAGCAGGGGCAGGTGGGGGGGGATGAACACTGAAGCTTTCTTT,CASRGRWGGMNTEAFF
TRBV27,TRBJ1-1,.,.,TGTGCCAGCAGTTTATACCAGGGTCCACCCGGTGGAGCTTTCTTT,CASSLYQGPPGGAFF
TRBV5-1,TRBJ2-2,.,once,TGCGCCGGCCGGGACGGTGGCGGGGAGCTGTTTTTT,CAGRDGGGELFF
TRBV5-1,TRBJ1-2,.,.,TGCGCCAGCAGCTTGGGTACGACAGTCGGGCTTGGCTATGGCTACACCTTC,CASSLGTTVGLGYGYTF